These 8 T cell receptor beta chains originate from one sample sequenced in a study of cytomegalovirus exposure and HLA in healthy donors. PCR involved 60 Vbeta and 13 Jbeta primers. Assay used: immunoSEQ multiplex PCR; TCRdb lists only in-frame clones, some missing. The data hold roughly 120,000 clones, with approximately 80% observed a single time. Material for sequencing was PBMCs. The receptors originated from a female donor in good health and CMV-seropositive.

The chain combines TRBV9 with TRBJ2-2, with TRBD2 as a possible D gene (5 bases). The CDR3 has 15 amino acids. Per the germline V gene, CDR1 is SGDLS and CDR2 is YYNGEE. The V end was cut by 4 bases, the J end by 4 bases, with 14 bases between. CDR3: CASSPEGRGTGELFF. The CDR3 DNA sequence: TGTGCCAGCAGCCCGGAAGGCCGGGGCACCGGGGAGCTGTTTTTT.

The rearrangement uses TRBV6-1 and TRBJ1-1; 7 bases map to TRBD1. CDR1 MNHNS and CDR2 SASEGT come from the germline V gene. CDR3 length: 15 amino acids. V trimming: 6 bases; J trimming: 6 bases; junction bases outside the gene matches: 13. This CDR3 reads CASRKMTGSGAEAFF. In DNA form, the CDR3 reads TGTGCCAGCAGAAAAATGACAGGGTCGGGCGCTGAAGCTTTCTTT.

The chain combines TRBV25-1 with TRBJ1-1, with unresolved D. Germline CDR1 is MGHDK and CDR2 is SYGVNS. With 3 bases removed from V and 10 bases from J, the gap between germline ends came to 9 bases. The CDR3 is 11 amino acids. The CDR3 spells CASSEYGRAFF. The DNA of the CDR3 is TGTGCCAGCAGTGAGTATGGGAGAGCTTTCTTT. Together with reference TRBV25-1 and TRBJ1-1, the CDR3 gives the full variable domain: EADIYQTPRYLVIGTGKKITLECSQTMGHDKMYWYQQDPGMELHLIHYSYGVNSTEKGDLSSESTVSRIRTEHFPLTLESARPSHTSQYLCASSEYGRAFFGQGTRLTVV.

This clone was seen once. This rearrangement joins TRBV14 to TRBJ2-7; the match to TRBD1 covers 10 bases. The CDR3 is made up of 16 amino acids. Germline CDR1 is SGHDN and CDR2 is FVKESK. The ends lost 2 bases at V and 2 bases at J; junction bases unmatched: 6. For the CDR3, the DNA is TGTGCCAGCAGCCAACATATTGACAGGGGGCCCTACGAGCAGTACTTC. This encodes CASSQHIDRGPYEQYF.

The rearrangement links TRBV7-2 to TRBJ2-7; 12 bases fit TRBD1. This CDR3 contains 15 residues. Per the germline V gene, CDR1 is SGHTA and CDR2 is FQGNSA. V was clipped by 5 bases and J by 5 bases; unmatched bases: 7. In nucleotides, the CDR3 is TGTGCCAGCAGCCCCGGGGGACAGGGGGCAGACGAGCAGTACTTC. Translation gives CASSPGGQGADEQYF.

The chain recombines TRBV10-3 with TRBJ1-4, with D tentatively TRBD1 (6 bases). The germline gives CDR1 ENHRY, CDR2 SYGVKD. The CDR3 has 12 residues. The CDR3 sequence is CAAGATNEKLFF. The CDR3 nucleotides read TGTGCGGCAGGGGCGACTAATGAAAAACTGTTTTTT.

The sample holds one count of this clone. The J gene is TRBJ2-5, the V gene TRBV5-1; TRBD2 aligns across 10 bases. With V trimmed by 3 bases and J by 3 bases, 5 bases remained unmatched. CDR3 length: 15 residues. CDR1 is SGHRS, CDR2 YFSETQ, per germline. CDR3 sequence (DNA): TGCGCCAGCAGCTCGGCCGGGACTAGCGAAGAGACCCAGTACTTC. Protein: CASSSAGTSEETQYF.

The chain combines TRBV6-1 with TRBJ2-7, with D possibly matching TRBD1 (7 bases). The CDR3 length is 14 residues. Trimming removed 5 bases at V and 9 bases at J, with 20 bases between. Germline CDR1 MNHNS, CDR2 SASEGT. The DNA for the CDR3 is TGTGCCAGCAGTCCCGGGACAGCAACCGGGGGGCAGTACTTC. Encoded protein: CASSPGTATGGQYF.